Listed below are T cell receptor beta chains from one sample, sequenced in a study of blood T cell repertoires in COVID-19. Sequenced by immunoSEQ multiplex PCR; TCRdb stores in-frame clones only, minus some. Seen here are some 490,000 clones, 70% to 90% observed once, and the top ten hold approximately 2.9%. Sequenced material: peripheral blood. All receptors derive from a human donor in a cohort sampled during active COVID-19. Each CDR3 is given with its conserved first and last residue. D genes are given only for firm matches. Size is stated for part of the rows, as once, few or many counts, or as a class when the clone is expanded.

v_call	j_call	d_call	clone_size	cdr3_aa	cdr3_nt
TRBV10-3	TRBJ1-2	TRBD1	NA	CAISRDSYGYTF	TGTGCCATCAGCCGGGACAGCTATGGCTACACCTTC
TRBV6-5	TRBJ1-2	TRBD1	NA	CASSDRGLKDGYTF	TGTGCCAGCAGCGACAGGGGGTTAAAGGATGGCTACACCTTC
TRBV5-3	TRBJ2-1	TRBD2	NA	CARSLREVPNEQFF	TGTGCCAGAAGCTTGCGGGAGGTTCCCAATGAGCAGTTCTTC
TRBV7-3	TRBJ2-6	NA	once	CASSFNSGANVLTF	TGTGCCAGCAGCTTTAACTCTGGGGCCAACGTCCTGACTTTC
TRBV18	TRBJ2-1	TRBD1	NA	CASSPRAGTGLNEQFF	TGTGCCAGCTCACCCCGCGCGGGGACAGGGTTGAATGAGCAGTTCTTC
TRBV28	TRBJ2-3	NA	NA	CASSFRLTDTQYF	TGTGCCAGCAGTTTTCGACTAACAGATACGCAGTATTTT
TRBV9	TRBJ2-3	NA	NA	CASSERGTGRADTQYF	TGTGCCAGCAGCGAGCGGGGGACAGGGAGGGCAGATACGCAGTATTTT
TRBV6-6	TRBJ2-7	TRBD2	NA	CASRLTSGSSHEQYF	TGTGCCAGCAGGCTCACTAGCGGGAGTTCCCACGAGCAGTACTTC
TRBV5-4	TRBJ2-3	NA	NA	CASSFGGLSTDTQYF	TGTGCCAGCAGCTTTGGCGGGCTCAGCACAGATACGCAGTATTTT
TRBV14	TRBJ2-5	NA	once	CASSQGQVQETQYF	TGTGCCAGCAGCCAAGGACAGGTTCAAGAGACCCAGTACTTC
TRBV7-7	TRBJ2-1	NA	NA	CASSLEAAGGEQFF	TGTGCTAGCAGCTTAGAGGCGGCCGGGGGTGAGCAGTTCTTC
TRBV5-1	TRBJ2-1	TRBD2	once	CASSFGAGGPGEQFF	TGCGCCAGCAGCTTTGGCGCGGGAGGGCCCGGTGAGCAGTTCTTC
TRBV4-1	TRBJ1-6	TRBD1	NA	CASSQDRGQSPLHF	TGCGCCAGCAGCCAAGATAGGGGGCAGTCACCCCTCCACTTT
TRBV27	TRBJ2-3	TRBD1	once	CASRQTGDESNPPTDTQYF	TGTGCCAGCAGACAGACAGGGGATGAATCGAACCCCCCCACAGATACGCAGTATTTT
TRBV7-9	TRBJ2-1	TRBD2	NA	CASSLVGGRANEQFF	TGTGCCAGCAGCTTAGTGGGTGGGAGGGCCAATGAGCAGTTCTTC
TRBV9	TRBJ2-7	TRBD1	NA	CASSAGSGTGTYEQYF	TGTGCCAGCAGCGCGGGGTCCGGGACAGGGACCTACGAGCAGTACTTC
TRBV14	TRBJ2-1	NA	NA	CASSQDPRARRDHEQFF	TGTGCCAGCAGCCAAGATCCCAGGGCTCGCAGGGATCATGAGCAGTTCTTC
TRBV29-1	TRBJ1-1	TRBD1	NA	CSVRRDSTEAFF	TGCAGCGTCCGCCGGGACAGCACTGAAGCTTTCTTT
TRBV30	TRBJ1-6	NA	NA	CAWSVRVAGSGPLHF	TGTGCCTGGAGTGTACGGGTGGCAGGGTCAGGACCCCTCCACTTT
TRBV18	TRBJ2-4	NA	NA	CASSPDKGDIQYF	TGTGCCAGCTCACCGGACAAAGGGGACATTCAGTACTTC
TRBV4-2	TRBJ1-5	TRBD1	NA	CASSPGGLSNQPQHF	TGTGCCAGCAGCCCAGGGGGATTGAGCAATCAGCCCCAGCATTTT
TRBV2	TRBJ1-5	TRBD1	few	CASSLTGQNQPQHF	TGTGCCAGCAGTCTGACAGGGCAAAATCAGCCCCAGCATTTT
TRBV11-2	TRBJ2-1	TRBD1	NA	CASSLDRANEQFF	TGTGCCAGCAGCTTGGACAGGGCCAATGAGCAGTTCTTC
TRBV7-3	TRBJ2-1	TRBD1	NA	CASSGGTGAYNEQFF	TGTGCCAGCAGCGGCGGGACAGGAGCTTACAATGAGCAGTTCTTC
TRBV15	TRBJ1-5	NA	NA	CATSRAGYSNQPQHF	TGTGCCACCAGCAGAGCAGGGTATAGCAATCAGCCCCAGCATTTT
TRBV7-9	TRBJ2-5	TRBD2	NA	CASSSRGLAIGETQYF	TGTGCCAGCAGCTCCCGAGGACTAGCGATCGGAGAGACCCAGTACTTC
TRBV9	TRBJ1-3	TRBD1	NA	CASSGQGVSGNTIYF	TGTGCCAGCAGCGGACAGGGAGTCTCTGGAAACACCATATATTTT
TRBV10-3	TRBJ1-1	NA	NA	CAISDGMNTEAFF	TGTGCCATCAGTGACGGGATGAACACTGAAGCTTTCTTT
TRBV7-2	TRBJ1-1	NA	NA	CASTHGSSEAFF	TGTGCCAGCACCCACGGGTCGAGTGAAGCTTTCTTT
TRBV14	TRBJ2-2	TRBD2	NA	CASSQDLTSGGVTGELFF	TGTGCCAGCAGCCAAGATCTAACTAGCGGGGGAGTCACCGGGGAGCTGTTTTTT
TRBV9	TRBJ2-1	NA	NA	CASTTADFYNEQFF	TGTGCCAGCACCACCGCCGACTTCTACAATGAGCAGTTCTTC
TRBV5-5	TRBJ1-5	NA	few	CASSLEADLGNQPQHF	TGTGCCAGCAGCTTGGAAGCGGACTTAGGGAATCAGCCCCAGCATTTT
TRBV10-3	TRBJ1-4	NA	NA	CAISQREPATNEKLFF	TGTGCCATCAGCCAAAGGGAGCCGGCAACTAATGAAAAACTGTTTTTT